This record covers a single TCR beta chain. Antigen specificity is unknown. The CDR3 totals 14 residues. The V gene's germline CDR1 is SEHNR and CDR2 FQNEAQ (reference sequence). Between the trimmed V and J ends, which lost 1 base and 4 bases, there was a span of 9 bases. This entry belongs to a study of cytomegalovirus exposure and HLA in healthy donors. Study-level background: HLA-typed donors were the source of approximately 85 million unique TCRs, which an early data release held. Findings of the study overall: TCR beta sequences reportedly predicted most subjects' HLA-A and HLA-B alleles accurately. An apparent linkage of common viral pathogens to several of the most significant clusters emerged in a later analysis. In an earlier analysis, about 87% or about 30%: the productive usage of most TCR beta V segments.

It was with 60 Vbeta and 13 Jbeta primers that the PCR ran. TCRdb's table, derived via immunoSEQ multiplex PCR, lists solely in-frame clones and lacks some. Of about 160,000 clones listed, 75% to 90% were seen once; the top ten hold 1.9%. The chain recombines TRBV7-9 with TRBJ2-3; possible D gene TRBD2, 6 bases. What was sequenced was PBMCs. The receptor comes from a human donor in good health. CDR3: CASSLGSGADTQYF. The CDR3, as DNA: TGTGCCAGCAGCTTAGGTTCGGGAGCAGATACGCAGTATTTT.